This TCR beta chain was captured in a study of PD-1 blockade in mismatch repair-deficient tumors (dated by TCRdb to 2017 to 2019). As for the study more broadly: The trial enrolled roughly 83 consecutive patients with under 15 mismatch repair-deficient cancer types between late 2013 and 2016, all previously treated and progressing. Deep sequencing of TCR CDR3 regions was used to track tumor-associated T cell clones in peripheral blood of patients responding to PD-1 blockade. Summary of the overall study and its limitations: Tumor-resident clones, often undetectable in blood before treatment, expanded rapidly after pembrolizumab and then contracted, generally before radiologic responses.

As for this clone: This receptor's antigen is unknown. No base-level quality is on record; no much larger clone is a single base apart.

Receptor libraries were prepared by the immunoSEQ multiplex PCR assay. TCRdb stores this immuneACCESS table with in-frame sequences only. Part of the clones is absent; in the studies checked, under half of the shortfall reflects unresolved V genes, and no reason is known for the rest. The sample contains tens of thousands of clones, approximately 78% of them found a single time. The top ten clones comprise less than 6% of the sample. For every enrolled patient, mismatch repair deficiency was confirmed by either polymerase chain reaction or immunohistochemistry. A few patients who responded to pembrolizumab therapy underwent TCR sequencing. The phase II trial prospectively evaluated PD-1 blockade with pembrolizumab in advanced mismatch repair-deficient cancers, independent of tissue of origin. Peripheral blood T cell samples were serially collected before and at multiple times after PD-1 blockade was started. The timing of each blood sample was reported as weeks after the first dose of pembrolizumab.

This TCR was recovered from an adult with mismatch repair-deficient cancer. This specimen consisted of peripheral blood, obtained 44 weeks after starting pembrolizumab.

In nucleotides, the sequence is TGTGCCAGCACGGGGAATAGCAATCAGCCCCAGCATTTT. It translates as CASTGNSNQPQHF. The V and J segments used are TRBV6-5 and TRBJ1-5; no D segment can be confidently identified. The CDR3 contains 13 residues, cysteine and phenylalanine counted. The CDR3 DNA has 39 bases and is translated from base 1. V drops 7 bases and J drops 0 bases, leaving 7 bases in between. CDR1 MNHEY and CDR2 SVGAGI are derived from the germline V gene.